The rows below give T cell receptor beta chains drawn from one sample of a study of blood T cell repertoires in COVID-19. Clones were read by immunoSEQ multiplex PCR, and TCRdb kept only the in-frame ones, dropping some. The repertoire consists of a few hundred thousand clones, with 90% occurring once and the leading ten covering 2.1%. Sequenced input: peripheral blood. The receptors shown here come from a woman aged 60-75 years with COVID-19, enrolled during active disease. CDR3s include the opening cysteine and the closing phenylalanine or tryptophan. The D gene is left open where the match is weak. Only some rows state a clone size, as once, few, many or a class for expanded clones.

TRBJ1-5 | TRBV4-1 | . | . | CASSQSRTGNQPQHF | TGCGCCAGCAGCCAGAGCAGGACTGGCAATCAGCCCCAGCATTTT
TRBJ2-5 | TRBV7-8 | . | TRBD2 | CASSPRTSGGTQYF | TGTGCCAGCAGCCCGCGGACTAGTGGCGGGACCCAGTACTTC
TRBJ1-5 | TRBV7-2 | . | TRBD1 | CASSPFGQANQPQHF | TGTGCCAGCAGCCCCTTCGGACAGGCCAATCAGCCCCAGCATTTT
TRBJ1-5 | TRBV19 | . | . | CASSRVDSESNQPQHF | TGTGCCAGTAGTAGGGTGGACAGTGAAAGCAATCAGCCCCAGCATTTT
TRBJ2-4 | TRBV19 | . | . | CASSIWGDQNIQYF | TGTGCCAGTAGTATTTGGGGGGACCAAAACATTCAGTACTTC
TRBJ1-2 | TRBV4-3 | . | TRBD1 | CASSQDPTGQGALSGYTF | TGCGCCAGCAGCCAAGACCCAACCGGACAGGGGGCTTTAAGTGGCTACACCTTC
TRBJ2-3 | TRBV4-2 | . | . | CASSQGGGPSTDTQYF | TGTGCCAGCAGCCAAGGGGGGGGGCCAAGCACAGATACGCAGTATTTT
TRBJ1-3 | TRBV5-1 | . | . | CASSDSLIYSGNTIYF | TGCGCCAGCTCGGACAGCCTTATTTACTCTGGAAACACCATATATTTT
TRBJ2-7 | TRBV6-2/TRBV6-3 | . | TRBD1 | CASSYWDRAYEQYF | TGTGCCAGCAGTTACTGGGACAGAGCCTACGAGCAGTACTTC
TRBJ1-2 | TRBV6-2/TRBV6-3 | . | . | CASSYTENYGYTF | TGTGCCAGCAGTTATACAGAGAACTATGGCTACACCTTC
TRBJ1-1 | TRBV2 | . | . | CASTPDRTEAFF | TGTGCCAGCACCCCGGACAGAACTGAAGCTTTCTTT
TRBJ1-1 | TRBV7-9 | . | TRBD1 | CASSLGQGENTEAFF | TGTGCCAGCAGCTTAGGACAGGGGGAGAACACTGAAGCTTTCTTT
TRBJ2-3 | TRBV6-2/TRBV6-3 | . | TRBD2 | CASSRLAGGRDTQYF | TGTGCCAGCAGTCGACTAGCGGGGGGGCGAGATACGCAGTATTTT
TRBJ2-3 | TRBV4-3 | . | TRBD2 | CASSQVQHTGTSGGGVIDTQYF | TGCGCCAGCAGCCAAGTTCAACATACCGGGACTAGCGGGGGGGGAGTCATAGATACGCAGTATTTT
TRBJ2-1 | TRBV21-1 | . | . | CASPPRGPGYNEQFF | TGTGCCAGCCCCCCTAGAGGGCCCGGATACAATGAGCAGTTCTTC
TRBJ2-3 | TRBV5-4 | . | TRBD2 | CASRVGLADLDTQYF | TGTGCCAGCAGGGTGGGACTAGCAGATTTAGATACGCAGTATTTT
TRBJ1-2 | TRBV25-1 | . | . | CASSEADRPSYGYTF | TGTGCCAGCAGTGAAGCCGACAGGCCCAGCTATGGCTACACCTTC
TRBJ2-2 | TRBV18 | . | . | CASSPLGDTGELFF | TGTGCCAGCTCACCCCTCGGGGACACCGGGGAGCTGTTTTTT
TRBJ2-3 | TRBV1 | . | . | CTSSQDGWDSNTDTQYF | TGCACCAGCAGCCAAGATGGGTGGGACAGCAACACAGATACGCAGTATTTT
TRBJ2-1 | TRBV4-3 | once | TRBD2 | CASSQDLASGGLDLYNEQFF | TGCGCCAGCAGCCAAGATTTGGCTAGCGGGGGCCTCGATCTCTACAATGAGCAGTTCTTC
TRBJ2-7 | TRBV15 | . | . | CATSRESGHEQYF | TGTGCCACCAGCAGAGAGTCAGGGCACGAGCAGTACTTC
TRBJ2-1 | TRBV9 | . | . | CASSVGDLPYNEQFF | TGTGCCAGCAGCGTAGGGGACTTGCCCTACAATGAGCAGTTCTTC
TRBJ2-5 | TRBV7-9 | few | . | CASSLVRGAGETQYF | TGTGCCAGCAGCTTAGTACGGGGGGCTGGGGAGACCCAGTACTTC
TRBJ1-5 | TRBV6-1 | once | TRBD1 | CASSALDRGVNQPQHF | TGTGCCAGCAGTGCCCTGGACAGGGGGGTCAATCAGCCCCAGCATTTT
TRBJ1-5 | TRBV6-2/TRBV6-3 | few | . | CASSSAFGAGNQPQHF | TGTGCCAGCAGTTCCGCGTTTGGGGCAGGCAATCAGCCCCAGCATTTT
TRBJ1-6 | TRBV6-5 | . | . | CASSYGGSYYNSPLHF | TGTGCCAGCAGTTACGGGGGGTCGTACTATAATTCACCCCTCCACTTT
TRBJ2-5 | TRBV20-1 | . | . | CSSPSQETQYF | TGCAGCTCCCCTTCTCAAGAGACCCAGTACTTC
TRBJ1-2 | TRBV5-8 | . | . | CASSSRAGYTF | TGTGCCAGCAGCTCCAGGGCTGGCTACACCTTC
TRBJ1-1 | TRBV6-1 | . | . | CASSEAVGDTEAFF | TGTGCCAGCAGTGAAGCGGTAGGGGACACTGAAGCTTTCTTT
TRBJ2-2 | TRBV27 | . | TRBD2 | CASSYSSGNTGELFF | TGTGCCAGCAGTTACTCTAGCGGCAACACCGGGGAGCTGTTTTTT
TRBJ2-1 | TRBV18 | . | TRBD1 | CASSPLRQGDYDEQFF | TGTGCCAGCTCACCCCTCAGACAGGGAGATTACGATGAGCAGTTCTTC
TRBJ2-2 | TRBV14 | . | . | CASSQVSAGSGGELFF | TGTGCCAGCAGCCAAGTCTCGGCGGGGTCGGGCGGGGAGCTGTTTTTT
TRBJ1-1 | TRBV15 | . | TRBD1 | CATSSRTGLNTEAFF | TGTGCCACCAGCAGTCGGACAGGGCTGAACACTGAAGCTTTCTTT
TRBJ2-7 | TRBV6-5 | . | TRBD1 | CASTLRQGTNYEQYF | TGTGCCAGCACCCTCCGACAGGGGACAAACTACGAGCAGTACTTC
TRBJ2-1 | TRBV7-3 | . | . | CASSPGAPNEQFF | TGTGCCAGCAGCCCGGGAGCCCCAAATGAGCAGTTCTTC
TRBJ2-5 | TRBV11-1 | . | . | CASSPRGGAGPETQYF | TGTGCCAGCAGCCCCCGGGGAGGCGCGGGCCCAGAGACCCAGTACTTC
TRBJ1-2 | TRBV19 | . | TRBD1 | CASWDRDRGYTF | TGTGCCAGTTGGGACAGGGACAGAGGCTACACCTTC
TRBJ2-2 | TRBV7-9 | . | TRBD1 | CASSKGGLVAGELFF | TGTGCCAGCAGCAAAGGGGGCCTGGTGGCCGGGGAGCTGTTTTTT
TRBJ1-3 | TRBV7-8 | . | . | CASSSLGAPGNTIYF | TGTGCCAGCAGCTCACTTGGGGCCCCGGGAAACACCATATATTTT
TRBJ2-7 | TRBV3-1/TRBV3-2 | . | . | CASSQAVLYYEQYF | TGTGCCAGCAGCCAAGCGGTCCTATACTACGAGCAGTACTTC